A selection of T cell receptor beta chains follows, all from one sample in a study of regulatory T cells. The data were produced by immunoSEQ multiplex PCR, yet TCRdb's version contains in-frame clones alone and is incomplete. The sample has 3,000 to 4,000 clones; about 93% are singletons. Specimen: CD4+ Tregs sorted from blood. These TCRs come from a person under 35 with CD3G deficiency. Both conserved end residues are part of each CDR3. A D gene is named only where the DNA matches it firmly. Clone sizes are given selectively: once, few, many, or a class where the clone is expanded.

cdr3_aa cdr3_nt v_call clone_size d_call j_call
CASSLGRGRDAKLFF TGTGCCAGCAGTTTGGGTAGGGGCAGAGATGCAAAACTGTTTTTT TRBV28 - - TRBJ1-4
CASSPIPTGGIGEKLFF TGTGCCAGCTCACCGATCCCTACAGGGGGTATTGGTGAAAAACTGTTTTTT TRBV18 once TRBD1 TRBJ1-4
CATARVESTGELFF TGTGCCACCGCACGGGTCGAGAGCACCGGGGAGCTGTTTTTT TRBV10-3 - - TRBJ2-2
CASSYSVQTGNTEAFF TGTGCCAGCAGTTACTCGGTCCAAACAGGTAACACTGAAGCTTTCTTT TRBV6-5 - - TRBJ1-1
CASSPTGFRTDTQYF TGTGCCAGCAGCCCGACAGGGTTTCGCACAGATACGCAGTATTTT TRBV5-4 - TRBD1 TRBJ2-3
CASSLGGFGTEAFF TGTGCCAGCAGCTTAGGGGGCTTCGGAACTGAAGCTTTCTTT TRBV7-2 - - TRBJ1-1
CASSIDGPGSGRRTGELFF TGTGCCAGTAGTATCGACGGTCCAGGGAGCGGGAGGCGGACCGGGGAGCTGTTTTTT TRBV19 once TRBD2 TRBJ2-2
CASSTGGTGRREQYF TGTGCCAGCAGTACCGGCGGGACAGGGCGTCGAGAGCAGTACTTC TRBV28 - TRBD1 TRBJ2-7
CASSPSSNGGGYTF TGCGCCAGCAGCCCCTCGTCAAACGGAGGTGGCTACACCTTC TRBV5-1 - - TRBJ1-2
CASSHGTGEGYTF TGCGCCAGCAGCCATGGGACAGGGGAAGGCTACACCTTC TRBV5-1 - TRBD1 TRBJ1-2
CASSIAGLAGFGELFF TGTGCCAGTAGTATAGCCGGACTAGCGGGATTCGGGGAGCTGTTTTTT TRBV19 - TRBD2 TRBJ2-2
CAISEGETYEQYF TGTGCCATCAGTGAGGGGGAAACCTACGAGCAGTACTTC TRBV10-3 - - TRBJ2-7
CASSDNSLGTDTQYF TGCGCCAGCAGTGATAACAGTCTAGGCACAGATACGCAGTATTTT TRBV10-1 - - TRBJ2-3
CASSPLDDWGPLEQYF TGTGCCAGCAGCCCTTTGGACGATTGGGGCCCCCTCGAGCAGTACTTC TRBV14 once - TRBJ2-7
CTSSPGTSGRETQYF TGTACCAGCAGCCCCGGGACTAGCGGGAGGGAGACCCAGTACTTC TRBV6-6 - TRBD2 TRBJ2-5
CASSPGRAGEQYF TGTGCCAGCTCACCGGGCCGCGCGGGCGAGCAGTACTTC TRBV18 - - TRBJ2-7
CASSPDYEQYF TGTGCCAGCTCACCCGACTACGAGCAGTACTTC TRBV18 - - TRBJ2-7
CASSEVGTEAFF TGTGCCAGCAGTGAAGTTGGCACTGAAGCTTTCTTT TRBV6-1 - - TRBJ1-1
CASSAQTGWVVSYEQYF TGTGCCAGCAGTGCTCAGACTGGCTGGGTCGTTTCCTACGAGCAGTACTTC TRBV6-1 - - TRBJ2-7
CASSRDPANYGYTF TGTGCCAGCAGTCGGGACCCTGCGAACTATGGCTACACCTTC TRBV28 - - TRBJ1-2
CARDFHSNEKLFF TGTGCCAGGGATTTTCACAGCAATGAAAAACTGTTTTTT TRBV6-4 - - TRBJ1-4
CASSSRAAKAFF TGTGCCAGCAGTTCCCGGGCCGCCAAAGCTTTCTTT TRBV28 - - TRBJ1-1
CASSLSPKGRNSPLHF TGTGCCAGTAGTCTTTCCCCGAAGGGACGGAATTCACCCCTCCACTTT TRBV19 - - TRBJ1-6
CASSIVGGNTGELFF TGTGCCAGTAGTATAGTAGGAGGAAACACCGGGGAGCTGTTTTTT TRBV19 - - TRBJ2-2
CSASRTGEAFF TGCAGTGCTAGCCGTACCGGTGAAGCTTTCTTT TRBV20-1 - - TRBJ1-1
CASSESGSGQPQHF TGTGCCAGCAGTGAGTCAGGGAGCGGTCAGCCCCAGCATTTT TRBV6-1 - - TRBJ1-5
CASRRTSGLQETQYF TGTGCCAGCCGTCGGACTAGCGGGTTACAAGAGACCCAGTACTTC TRBV6-1 - TRBD2 TRBJ2-5
CASSDPGTGEAAFF TGTGCCAGCAGCGACCCCGGGACAGGGGAGGCGGCTTTCTTT TRBV28 - TRBD1 TRBJ1-1
CASSLVGRQPQHF TGTGCCAGCAGCTTAGTGGGACGGCAGCCCCAGCATTTT TRBV7-8 - - TRBJ1-5
CASILSRGPEYGYTF TGTGCCAGCATTCTTAGCAGGGGTCCGGAGTATGGCTACACCTTC TRBV7-6 - - TRBJ1-2
CASSSLGQRYNEQFF TGTGCCAGCAGTTCCCTTGGACAGCGCTACAATGAGCAGTTCTTC TRBV6-1 - - TRBJ2-1
CASSTLRGPETQYF TGTGCCAGTAGTACCCTTAGGGGTCCGGAGACCCAGTACTTC TRBV19 - - TRBJ2-5
CASMTTVYEQYF TGTGCCAGCATGACGACGGTCTACGAGCAGTACTTC TRBV2 - - TRBJ2-7
CASSSGANTGELFF TGTGCCAGTTCTAGCGGAGCGAACACCGGGGAGCTGTTTTTT TRBV19 - TRBD2 TRBJ2-2
CASSRNYGYTF TGTGCCAGCAGCCGAAACTATGGCTACACCTTC TRBV7-9 - - TRBJ1-2
CASSLGAGEPYNEQFF TGCGCCAGCAGCTTAGGAGCGGGAGAGCCCTACAATGAGCAGTTCTTC TRBV5-1 - TRBD2 TRBJ2-1
CASKGASGTDTQYF TGTGCCAGTAAGGGGGCCTCAGGCACAGATACGCAGTATTTT TRBV19 - TRBD1 TRBJ2-3
CASSLQGEREKLFF TGTGCCAGCAGCTTACAGGGGGAGAGAGAAAAACTGTTTTTT TRBV7-9 - TRBD1 TRBJ1-4
CASSRDRAQNTGELFF TGCGCCAGCAGCCGAGACAGGGCCCAGAACACCGGGGAGCTGTTTTTT TRBV5-1 - TRBD1 TRBJ2-2
CSARDWARQFF TGCAGTGCTAGAGATTGGGCAAGGCAGTTCTTC TRBV20-1 once - TRBJ2-1
CASSQPFYGYTF TGTGCCAGCAGCCAACCTTTCTATGGCTACACCTTC TRBV25-1 - - TRBJ1-2
CASSVVQGTGYGYTF TGTGCCAGCAGTGTCGTACAGGGGACGGGCTATGGCTACACCTTC TRBV6-1 once TRBD1 TRBJ1-2
CASSLGRQETQYF TGTGCCAGCAGCTTAGGGCGCCAAGAGACCCAGTACTTC TRBV11-2 - - TRBJ2-5
CASSSGHPVYNEQFF TGTGCCAGCTCCTCAGGCCATCCTGTCTACAATGAGCAGTTCTTC TRBV28 - - TRBJ2-1
CASSPAGEVTEAFF TGTGCCAGCAGCCCAGCGGGGGAGGTCACTGAAGCTTTCTTT TRBV14 once - TRBJ1-1
CASSRDRGPTNEKLFF TGTGCCAGCAGCAGGGACAGGGGCCCAACTAATGAAAAACTGTTTTTT TRBV28 - TRBD1 TRBJ1-4
CASSLGRVNTEAFF TGCGCCAGCAGCTTGGGCAGGGTGAACACTGAAGCTTTCTTT TRBV5-1 - - TRBJ1-1
CASSILRAGGDGYTF TGTGCCAGTAGTATCCTAAGGGCAGGGGGCGATGGCTACACCTTC TRBV19 - TRBD1 TRBJ1-2
CASSLLVPGLGEQYF TGTGCCAGCAGCCTACTCGTCCCGGGACTAGGCGAGCAGTACTTC TRBV6-1 - TRBD2 TRBJ2-7
CASSRFKTAYEQYF TGTGCCAGCAGTCGATTCAAGACGGCCTACGAGCAGTACTTC TRBV28 - - TRBJ2-7